Below, 27 T cell receptor beta chains from the same sample are listed, as sequenced in a study of T cell repertoires in cytomegalovirus infection. Their target antigens are unknown. TCRdb ran MiXCR on the reads and lists one entry per CDR3 protein. The sample has about 900,000 distinct CDR3 sequences, about 33% seen once; the top ten hold over 10%. Here the sequenced sample was cultured CD8+ T cells from PBMCs, taken from culture after CMV antigen stimulation. Receptor source: a human donor in good health (CMV status not recorded). Some clones in this sample may be carry-over from other donors' samples.

The CDR3 sequence is CASSYSRWGMVTEAFF. The CDR3 coding sequence is TGTGCCAGCAGTTACTCTCGATGGGGAATGGTGACTGAAGCTTTCTTT. This chain links TRBV6-5 with TRBJ1-1, with no clear D. V shed 0 bases and J shed 5 bases, with 16 bases lying between them. The CDR3 is made up of 16 amino acids. Germline-derived CDR1 and CDR2 are MNHEY and SVGAGI.

The V and J genes are TRBV7-8 and TRBJ2-7; D remains unclear. Trimming removed 2 bases from V and 0 bases from J, with 5 bases in between. The CDR3 length is 13 residues. Germline CDR1 reads SGHVS; CDR2 reads FQNEAQ. As DNA, the CDR3 is TGTGCCAGCAGCTTATACCCCTCCTACGAGCAGTACGTC. Its translation is CASSLYPSYEQYV.

This rearrangement joins TRBV4-1 to TRBJ2-2; 10 bases map to TRBD1. In germline, CDR1 is MGHRA, CDR2 YSYEKL. CDR3 length: 21 residues. The V segment lost 0 bases and the J segment 10 bases; nucleotides outside the gene matches: 23. The CDR3 DNA reads as TGCGCCAGCAGCCAAGATCGTCTTAAGGGAACTTGGGACAGGGGTTCCAAGGAGCTGTTTTTT. This translates into CASSQDRLKGTWDRGSKELFF.

The chain is built from TRBV27 and TRBJ1-1; D gene uncertain. Germline CDR1 and CDR2: MNHEY and SMNVEV (reference sequence). The CDR3 is 14 amino acids. The ends were cut back, 1 base at V and 7 bases at J, with 13 bases in the middle. CDR3 bases: TGTGCCAGCAGTTTATTAGGGCATGGGAGTGAAGCTTTCTTT. Protein sequence: CASSLLGHGSEAFF.

The chain combines TRBV19 with TRBJ2-5; a possible D gene is TRBD1 (6 bases). V dropped 2 bases and J dropped 1 base, with 8 bases sitting between them. Germline-derived CDR1 and CDR2 are LNHDA and SQIVND (reference sequence). This CDR3 is 14 amino acids long. The CDR3 DNA follows: TGTGCCAGTAGTATACAGGGGACCCAAGAGACCCAGTACTTC. Translating it yields CASSIQGTQETQYF.

The sample holds a few counts of this clonotype. This chain joins TRBV20-1 and TRBJ2-1, with 12 positions matching TRBD2. Germline values: CDR1 DFQATT, CDR2 SNEGSKA (reference sequence). The CDR3 is 15 residues long. J lost 6 bases, V lost 3 bases, and 6 bases had no gene match. The CDR3 here is CSASLAGGPGNEQFF. Written as DNA, the CDR3 is TGCAGTGCTAGCCTAGCGGGGGGGCCAGGCAATGAGCAGTTCTTC.

A few counts support this clonotype. The chain recombines TRBV6-2 or TRBV6-3 with TRBJ2-1; 11 bases match TRBD2. CDR1 and CDR2 from the germline V gene are MNHEY and SVGEGT. With V trimmed by 7 bases and J by 8 bases, 10 bases remained unmatched. CDR3 length equals 15 residues. This chain's CDR3 is CASTPLAGGLDEQFF. CDR3 in DNA: TGTGCCAGCACCCCCTTAGCGGGGGGGCTGGATGAGCAGTTCTTC.

The chain employs TRBV4-1 and TRBJ2-2; D is ambiguous. The CDR3 length is 14 residues. The germline gives CDR1 MGHRA, CDR2 YSYEKL. Trimming shortened V by 3 bases and J by 2 bases, and 7 bases separated the two germline ends. CDR3: CASSHYVNTGELFF. The CDR3, as DNA: TGCGCCAGCAGCCATTATGTAAACACCGGGGAGCTGTTTTTT.

For this clonotype: Because it lacks the conserved phenylalanine or tryptophan at the end, this CDR3 is likely a read error. The limits of the CDR3 on the DNA are not certain, so only TCRdb's listed CDR3 is given. The chain carries TRBV7-2 and TRBJ2-7; whether TRBD1, the table's D call, matches the DNA was not checked. Germline V gene lookup returns CDR1 SGHTA and CDR2 FQGNSA. The CDR3 has 11 residues if both end residues are counted. The chain's CDR3 is CASSLKNRGSH.

This clonotype showed up just a few times. V gene TRBV6-5 combines with J gene TRBJ2-4; possibly TRBD2 for D (7 bases). V was trimmed by 3 bases and J by 1 base, leaving 10 bases between them. The CDR3 is 15 amino acids. Germline V CDR1 and CDR2: MNHEY, SVGAGI. The chain's CDR3 is CASSYGGAAKNIQYF. CDR3 nucleotides: TGTGCCAGCAGTTATGGGGGGGCCGCCAAAAACATTCAGTACTTC.

The chain couples TRBV12-3 or TRBV12-4 to TRBJ1-5; TRBD1 is a possible D gene (5 bases). The CDR3 consists of 14 residues. Trimming shortened V by 0 bases and J by 9 bases, and 12 bases separated the two germline ends. The CDR3 region is CASSLAGRDGPQHF. The CDR3 DNA follows: TGTGCCAGCAGTTTAGCGGGCAGGGACGGGCCCCAGCATTTT.

J is TRBJ2-1 and V is TRBV24-1; D remains unclear. This CDR3 comprises 13 residues. Germline V gives CDR1 KGHDR, CDR2 SFDVKD. V dropped 0 bases and J dropped 8 bases, with 7 bases sitting between them. The CDR3: CATSDLVRDEQFF. The CDR3 DNA reads TGTGCCACCAGTGATTTGGTAAGGGATGAGCAGTTCTTC.

This chain uses TRBV7-2 with TRBJ2-3; a weak D match, TRBD2 (5 bases). From germline, CDR1 is SGHTA and CDR2 FQGNSA. The CDR3 has 15 amino acids. V gave up 6 bases and J gave up 2 bases, with 15 bases separating them. The CDR3 nucleotides are TGTGCCAGCAGGTCGATGGGAGAATTCACAGATACGCAGTATTTT. It codes for CASRSMGEFTDTQYF.

This clonotype was recorded many times. The chain employs TRBV7-8 and TRBJ2-2; 7 bases align to TRBD1. CDR1 is SGHVS and CDR2 is FQNEAQ in the germline V gene. V was pared by 6 bases and J by 3 bases, with 7 bases of the junction left unmatched. The CDR3 loop spans 15 amino acids. The CDR3 nucleotides read TGTGCCAGCAGATACAGGGGTGGAGACACCGGGGAGCTGTTTTTT. Translation: CASRYRGGDTGELFF.

This clonotype was counted between two and nine times. J is TRBJ1-1 and V is TRBV20-1, with D maybe TRBD1 (5 bases). Trimming shortened V by 7 bases and J by 5 bases, and 17 bases separated the two germline ends. CDR3 length equals 13 residues. The V gene's germline CDR1 is DFQATT and CDR2 SNEGSKA (reference sequence). Written as DNA, the CDR3 is TGCAGTGGGGAGGGACTTACGAGGACTGAAGCTTTCTTT. Its protein product is CSGEGLTRTEAFF.

This clonotype came up a few times. The rearrangement uses TRBV4-3 and TRBJ1-5, with D tentatively TRBD1 (6 bases). Germline lookup yields CDR1 LGHNA and CDR2 YSLEER. Trimming shortened V by 1 base and J by 7 bases, and 14 bases separated the two germline ends. This CDR3 is 15 amino acids long. DNA for the CDR3: TGCGCCAGCAGCCAAGTTGCAGGGGTTGGGCAGCCCCAGCATTTT. The encoded protein is CASSQVAGVGQPQHF.

This clonotype turned up a few times. V usage is TRBV12-3 or TRBV12-4 and J usage is TRBJ1-1; no clear D. The CDR3 is made up of 14 amino acids. Trimming took off 7 bases at V and 1 base at J, with 13 bases between the two ends. This CDR3 reads CASIWGGRNTEAFF. The CDR3 region has the DNA TGTGCCAGCATCTGGGGTGGGCGGAACACTGAAGCTTTCTTT.

The chain combines TRBV5-6 with TRBJ2-1; perhaps TRBD2 as D (6 bases). V lost 6 bases and J 3 bases, leaving 16 bases between the germline ends. Germline lookup yields CDR1 SGHDT and CDR2 YYEEEE. The CDR3 is 15 amino acids. CDR3 bases: TGTGCCAGCACCCCGCCGGGGACTCGCTACAATGAGCAGTTCTTC. This gives the protein CASTPPGTRYNEQFF.

Comment on this clonotype: The junction departs from the called germline gene at one end, perhaps through a read error. The chain uses TRBV11-2 and TRBJ2-5; D perhaps matches TRBD2 (6 bases). CDR1 and CDR2 from the germline V gene are SGHAT and FQNNGV. The CDR3 runs to 16 residues. CDR3 in amino acids: CASTLYGTRGGETQYF. The CDR3 DNA reads as TGTGCCAGCACCTTATACGGGACTCGGGGAGGAGAGACCCAGTACTTC.

This clonotype was seen ten or more times. The gene calls are TRBV7-8 and TRBJ2-5; D uncertain. V was trimmed by 5 bases and J by 5 bases, leaving 21 bases between them. The length of the CDR3 is 16 residues. Germline CDR1 and CDR2: SGHVS and FQNEAQ. Here the CDR3 reads CASSRWTNSVRETQYF. CDR3 nucleotides: TGTGCCAGCAGCAGGTGGACCAACTCCGTACGGGAGACCCAGTACTTC. Complete variable domain (other parts from reference TRBV7-8 and TRBJ2-5): GAGVSQSPRYKVAKRGQDVALRCDPISGHVSLFWYQQALGQGPEFLTYFQNEAQLDKSGLPSDRFFAERPEGSVSTLKIQRTQQEDSAVYLCASSRWTNSVRETQYFGPGTRLLVL.

The chain links TRBV14 to TRBJ2-5; TRBD2 aligns across 10 bases. V gave up 4 bases and J gave up 6 bases; unmatched junction bases: 17. Germline CDR1 and CDR2: SGHDN and FVKESK. CDR3 size: 18 residues. CDR3 protein: CASSPLGGISSGGQTQYF. The CDR3 nucleotides read TGTGCCAGCAGCCCCCTTGGGGGAATTTCTAGCGGGGGACAGACCCAGTACTTC.

This clonotype was observed a few times. The chain uses TRBV6-5 and TRBJ2-2, with 8 nucleotides matching TRBD1. This CDR3 spans 15 amino acids. Trimming took 5 bases from V and 3 from J; bases not matched to a gene: 5. In germline, CDR1 is MNHEY, CDR2 SVGAGI. The DNA for the CDR3 is TGTGCCAGCAGTCAGGACAGGGTATACACCGGGGAGCTGTTTTTT. The encoded protein is CASSQDRVYTGELFF.

This clonotype was seen only a few times. CDR3 amino acids: CASSLARGEAFF. CDR3 DNA: TGTGCCAGCAGCTTAGCGCGCGGTGAAGCTTTCTTT. V gene TRBV7-9 combines with J gene TRBJ1-1; D gene ambiguous. The length of the CDR3 is 12 residues. Germline CDR1 reads SEHNR; CDR2 reads FQNEAQ (reference sequence). V lost 0 bases and J lost 7, with 6 bases in between.

The V call is TRBV7-4, the J call TRBJ2-2; no firm D call. Trimming took off 1 base at V and 0 bases at J, with 9 bases between the two ends. The CDR3 is 16 amino acids. Germline V gives CDR1 SGHVT, CDR2 SQSDAQ. The DNA of the CDR3 is TGTGCCAGCAGCTTAGACCTCCACCCGAACACCGGGGAGCTGTTTTTT. Translation gives CASSLDLHPNTGELFF. Supplemented by reference TRBV7-4 and TRBJ2-2, the full variable domain reads GAGVSQSPRYKVAKRGRDVALRCDSISGHVTLYWYRQTLGQGSEVLTYSQSDAQRDKSGRPSGRFSAERPERSVSTLKIQRTEQGDSAVYLCASSLDLHPNTGELFFGEGSRLTVL.

The gene calls are TRBV29-1 and TRBJ2-3; possible D gene TRBD1, 5 bases. Trimming left V 4 bases short and J 2 bases short, with 16 bases between. The CDR3 is 15 residues long. CDR1 SQVTM and CDR2 ANQGSEA come from the germline V gene. This CDR3 is CSVAHIGAHTDTQYF. The CDR3 bases are TGCAGCGTTGCCCACATAGGGGCCCACACAGATACGCAGTATTTT.

In its sample, this clonotype was seen a few times. The V call is TRBV19, the J call TRBJ2-2, with 7 nucleotides matching TRBD2. The trim removed 0 bases at V and 0 bases at J, leaving 10 bases unmatched. The germline CDR1 and CDR2 sequences are LNHDA and SQIVND (reference sequence). The length of the CDR3 is 19 residues. This CDR3 reads CASSIDWEGRAPNTGELFF. Here the CDR3 DNA reads TGTGCCAGTAGTATAGATTGGGAGGGGAGGGCGCCGAACACCGGGGAGCTGTTTTTT.

Ten or more counts support this clonotype. The gene calls are TRBV6-1 and TRBJ2-1; no clear D gene. The CDR3 is made up of 18 amino acids. V was shortened by 0 bases and J by 0 bases, with 15 bases between the two germline ends. Germline assignment: CDR1 MNHNS and CDR2 SASEGT. CDR3 amino acids: CASSEAGYRTRSYNEQFF. In nucleotides, the CDR3 is TGTGCCAGCAGTGAAGCTGGGTACCGTACCCGCTCCTACAATGAGCAGTTCTTC.